This entry lists 25 T cell receptor beta chains sequenced from one sample in a study of blood T cells in healthy people across ages. A second PCR of about 7 to 12 cycles used a sample-barcoded 5' primer and a J-beta primer mix. TCRdb re-analysed the 5' RACE reads in MiXCR, keeping a single row per CDR3 protein. This sample has more than 1 million distinct CDR3 sequences, with 35% to 50% found just once. Sequenced material: blood. The receptors shown here come from a woman aged 60-70 years in good health.

This clonotype has more than one count but fewer than ten. The chain links TRBV6-2 or TRBV6-3 to TRBJ1-2, with TRBD1 matching 7 bases. V trimming: 2 bases; J trimming: 7 bases; junction bases outside the gene matches: 7. The CDR3 runs to 14 residues. Germline assignment: CDR1 MNHEY and CDR2 SVGEGT. Here the CDR3 DNA reads TGTGCCAGCAGTTACCCGGGACAGAGCAGTGGCTACACCTTC. Translation gives CASSYPGQSSGYTF.

This clonotype was seen ten or more times. A much larger clone is a single base away; this may be a read error. V and J are TRBV12-3 or TRBV12-4 and TRBJ2-1; D is perhaps TRBD1 (5 bases). This CDR3 spans 15 amino acids. Trimming cost V 7 bases and J 5 bases, with 18 bases left between them. Here the CDR3 DNA reads TGTGCCAGCACCCCTTCTGATAAGGGGAACAATGAGCAGTTCTTC. This encodes CASTPSDKGNNEQFF.

The genes are TRBV29-1 and TRBJ1-1; no clear D. This CDR3 contains 11 residues. The ends were cut back, 7 bases at V and 4 bases at J, with 10 bases in the middle. Germline V gene data show CDR1 as SQVTM and CDR2 as ANQGSEA. CDR3 amino acids: CSGAGSTEAFF. The CDR3 region has the DNA TGCAGCGGCGCAGGTTCCACTGAAGCTTTCTTT. Full variable domain (rest looked up from reference TRBV29-1 and TRBJ1-1): SAVISQKPSRDICQRGTSLTIQCQVDSQVTMMFWYRQQPGQSLTLIATANQGSEATYESGFVIDKFPISRPNLTFSTLTVSNMSPEDSSIYLCSGAGSTEAFFGQGTRLTVV.

The CDR3 protein is CASSERVSYNEQFF. In DNA form, the CDR3 reads TGCGCCAGCTCGGAACGGGTTTCCTACAATGAGCAGTTCTTC. This rearrangement joins TRBV5-1 to TRBJ2-1; D is undetermined. The CDR3 sequence is 14 residues long. Germline CDR1 and CDR2: SGHRS and YFSETQ. V was pared by 7 bases and J by 1 base, with 12 bases between.

V usage is TRBV6-5 and J usage is TRBJ2-4, with TRBD1 identical over 9 bases. The V gene's germline CDR1 is MNHEY and CDR2 SVGAGI. The CDR3 extends over 14 amino acids. J lost 13 bases, V lost 0 bases, and 7 bases had no gene match. The CDR3 here is CASSYSLTGGEQYF. The CDR3 nucleotides read TGTGCCAGCAGTTACTCCTTGACAGGGGGAGAGCAGTACTTC.

The chain links TRBV7-9 to TRBJ2-7; TRBD2 aligns across 9 bases. There are 14 residues in the CDR3. In germline, CDR1 is SEHNR, CDR2 FQNEAQ (reference sequence). Germline trimming cut 10 bases from V and 0 bases from J; bases unmatched to any gene: 7. The CDR3 loop is CATYRLADSYEQYF. CDR3 DNA sequence: TGTGCCACCTACAGACTAGCGGACTCCTACGAGCAGTACTTC.

V is TRBV7-2 and J is TRBJ2-7; the match to TRBD2 covers 9 bases. CDR1 SGHTA and CDR2 FQGNSA come from the germline V gene. The CDR3 totals 19 residues. V lost 1 base and J lost 0; bases outside the gene matches: 13. CDR3 in DNA: TGTGCCAGCAGCTTAGGGCTAGCGGGAATCAGAAAAAGCTCCTACGAGCAGTACTTC. Translating it yields CASSLGLAGIRKSSYEQYF.

This chain uses TRBV28 with TRBJ1-6; possible D gene TRBD1, 5 bases. Germline CDR1 reads MDHEN; CDR2 reads SYDVKM. This CDR3 comprises 18 residues. The V end lost 5 bases, the J end lost 3 bases, and 20 bases lay between the germline ends. In DNA, the CDR3 is TGTGCCAGCAGTCCAGGAATACTCCGGGACGACTATAATTCACCCCTCCACTTT. Translating gives CASSPGILRDDYNSPLHF.

This chain uses TRBV11-3 with TRBJ2-7; D may correspond to TRBD1 or TRBD2 (5 bases each). CDR3 length: 15 residues. V was cut by 1 base and J by 2 bases, with 12 bases left in between. Germline V gives CDR1 SGHNT, CDR2 YENEEA. The CDR3 spells CASSLARGPAYEQYF. For the CDR3, the DNA is TGTGCCAGCAGCTTAGCCCGGGGACCGGCCTACGAGCAGTACTTC.

This chain connects TRBV6-1 to TRBJ2-7, with D unresolved. Near its end, the DNA agrees better with TRBJ2-4, so the J call may be wrong. Germline-derived CDR1 and CDR2 are MNHNS and SASEGT. The length of the CDR3 is 16 residues. The CDR3 DNA reads as TGTGCCAGCAGTGAAGAATCGGCCCGATGGAGAAACATTCAGTACTTC. This gives the protein CASSEESARWRNIQYF.

The V call is TRBV7-3, the J call TRBJ2-1; 8 nucleotides agree with TRBD1. Judging by the DNA end, TRBJ2-7 fits better; the J call may be wrong. The germline V gene encodes CDR1 SGHTA and CDR2 FQGTGA. The CDR3 runs 15 residues. The CDR3 is CASSLDRATYNEQYF. The DNA of the CDR3 is TGTGCCAGCAGTTTGGACAGGGCGACCTACAATGAGCAGTACTTC.

The chain combines TRBV4-1 with TRBJ1-2, with D possibly being TRBD1 (5 bases). Germline CDR1 and CDR2: MGHRA and YSYEKL. The CDR3 spans 13 residues. Trimming removed 0 bases from V and 8 bases from J, with 10 bases in between. The CDR3 loop reads CASSQELGGGYTF. The CDR3 nucleotides read TGCGCCAGCAGCCAAGAACTGGGGGGAGGCTACACCTTC.

As regards this clonotype: A much larger clone differs from this one at a single base, so this may be a read error. The chain recombines TRBV6-2 or TRBV6-3 with TRBJ1-2; unclear D gene. Germline assignment: CDR1 MNHEY and CDR2 SVGEGT. V was pared by 6 bases and J by 5 bases, with 13 bases between. CDR3 size: 13 residues. CDR3: CASRYGGSYGYTF. CDR3 DNA sequence: TGTGCCAGCAGGTACGGCGGGAGTTATGGCTACACCTTC.

This clonotype was seen at least ten times. The rearrangement links TRBV29-1 to TRBJ2-1; D gene uncertain. Germline-derived CDR1 and CDR2 are SQVTM and ANQGSEA. V lost 4 bases and J lost 3, with 1 base in between. The length of the CDR3 is 10 residues. The chain's CDR3 is CSVGYNEQFF. The CDR3 nucleotides read TGCAGCGTTGGCTACAATGAGCAGTTCTTC.

This clonotype was recorded once. This chain links TRBV20-1 with TRBJ1-1; possible D gene TRBD1, 5 bases. The CDR3 consists of 13 residues. Trimming left V 3 bases short and J 0 bases short, with 8 bases between. The germline gives CDR1 DFQATT, CDR2 SNEGSKA (reference sequence). This CDR3 is CSASQGMNTEAFF. CDR3 bases: TGCAGTGCTAGCCAGGGTATGAACACTGAAGCTTTCTTT.

This chain links TRBV18 with TRBJ2-5; no clear D. Germline V gene data show CDR1 as KGHSH and CDR2 as LQKENI. The CDR3 sequence is 13 residues long. Trimming pared 2 bases from V and 11 bases from J, leaving 15 bases between. The CDR3 DNA follows: TGTGCCAGCTCACCATCCGTCCAGAATGAGCAGTACTTC. Its translation is CASSPSVQNEQYF.

The gene calls are TRBV5-1 and TRBJ2-7; tentative D call: TRBD1 (6 bases). The CDR3 extends over 12 amino acids. Deletions cut 6 bases from V and 7 bases from J, with 14 bases between. Germline V CDR1 and CDR2: SGHRS, YFSETQ. This CDR3 is CASTGQDSEQYF. The CDR3 DNA sequence: TGCGCCAGCACGGGACAAGACAGTGAGCAGTACTTC.

This chain connects TRBV27 to TRBJ1-2; D possibly corresponds to TRBD1 (6 bases). The germline gives CDR1 MNHEY, CDR2 SMNVEV (reference sequence). V dropped 0 bases and J dropped 7 bases, with 12 bases sitting between them. The length of the CDR3 is 14 residues. CDR3 sequence (DNA): TGTGCCAGCAGTTTATCGGGGGGCGGAATTGGCTACACCTTC. It is translated as CASSLSGGGIGYTF.

A few counts support this clonotype. This sequence joins TRBV15 and TRBJ2-5, with 11 bases lining up with TRBD2. V was pared by 3 bases and J by 4 bases, with 1 base of the junction left unmatched. This CDR3 has 14 residues. The germline V gene encodes CDR1 LNHNV and CDR2 YYDKDF (reference sequence). This CDR3 is CATSRTSGTETQYF. The DNA for the CDR3 is TGTGCCACCAGCAGGACTAGCGGGACAGAGACCCAGTACTTC.

This chain's CDR3 is CASRVDRGLGEQFF. The CDR3 DNA sequence: TGTGCCAGCAGGGTTGACAGGGGGCTCGGTGAGCAGTTCTTC. V usage is TRBV27 and J usage is TRBJ2-1, with TRBD1 matching 10 bases. The V gene end was trimmed by 6 bases and the J gene end by 9 bases; junction bases not matched to a gene: 8. The CDR3 is 14 residues long. CDR1 is MNHEY and CDR2 is SMNVEV in the germline V gene (reference sequence).

V usage is TRBV20-1 and J usage is TRBJ1-2; no clear D gene. The CDR3 covers 12 residues. Germline-derived CDR1 and CDR2 are DFQATT and SNEGSKA (reference sequence). The ends were cut back, 3 bases at V and 12 bases at J, with 17 bases in the middle. The CDR3 region is CSARAAETHHTF. The CDR3 DNA reads as TGCAGTGCTAGGGCAGCCGAGACCCACCACACCTTC.

This clonotype was found a few times. As DNA, the CDR3 is TGCAGCGTTGAACGCCCCGAGGGGGGGGAAACTGACGAGCAGTACTTC. As protein: CSVERPEGGETDEQYF. This chain links TRBV29-1 with TRBJ2-7; TRBD2 is a possible D gene (7 bases). V was clipped by 2 bases and J by 5 bases, with 22 bases between them. Germline lookup yields CDR1 SQVTM and CDR2 ANQGSEA. This CDR3 is built from 16 residues.

This clonotype has more than one count but fewer than ten. A read error is possible here, since a much larger clone lies one base away. DNA of the CDR3: TGCAATGCTCGTCCAGGGTCCTACGAGCAGTACTTC. Amino acids: CNARPGSYEQYF. V gene TRBV20-1 combines with J gene TRBJ2-7; D might be TRBD1 (5 bases). CDR1 DFQATT and CDR2 SNEGSKA come from the germline V gene (reference sequence). The CDR3 totals 12 residues.

This clonotype was seen a handful of times. The chain joins TRBV20-1 to TRBJ2-1, with TRBD2 matching 10 bases. Germline V gene lookup returns CDR1 DFQATT and CDR2 SNEGSKA (reference sequence). The J segment lost 6 bases and the V segment lost 5 bases, leaving 13 bases of the junction unmatched. This CDR3 comprises 16 residues. In nucleotides, the CDR3 is TGCAGTGCTGATATAGCGGGAGGTTATCAGTCCAATGAGCAGTTCTTC. It encodes CSADIAGGYQSNEQFF.

This clonotype was seen just once. The chain carries TRBV15 and TRBJ2-1; no reliable D call. V was cut by 7 bases and J by 4 bases, with 14 bases left in between. Looked up from germline, CDR1 is LNHNV and CDR2 is YYDKDF (reference sequence). This CDR3 has 14 residues. CDR3 coding DNA: TGTGCCACCATGGGCCATCTGGGTTACAATGAGCAGTTCTTC. It is translated as CATMGHLGYNEQFF.